Listed here are 10 T cell receptor beta chains from one sample, sequenced in a study of long-term antiretroviral therapy in people with HIV. Sequencing relied on immunoSEQ assay v3.0, run at survey level. Here immunoSEQ multiplex PCR was the method, and the copy in TCRdb shows in-frame clones only, minus some. This sample carries approximately 12,000 clones, around 80% of them seen once, and the ten largest clones take roughly 15%. Specimen: unsorted PBMCs, collected 3.4 years after starting antiretroviral therapy. The receptors here all came from a man aged 35 to 55 with HIV.

V usage is TRBV2 and J usage is TRBJ2-1, with TRBD2 matching over 9 bases. The CDR3 contains 16 residues. V lost 3 bases and J lost 2; bases outside the gene matches: 5. The germline V gene encodes CDR1 SNHLY and CDR2 FYNNEI. The CDR3 spells CASSDSGRPPYNEQFF. CDR3 nucleotide sequence: TGTGCCAGCAGTGATAGCGGGAGACCCCCCTACAATGAGCAGTTCTTC.

The chain employs TRBV5-4 and TRBJ2-7, with D possibly TRBD2 on 5 matching bases. The CDR3 loop spans 13 amino acids. The germline V gene encodes CDR1 SGHNT and CDR2 YYREEE (reference sequence). V was pared by 0 bases and J by 1 base, with 5 bases between. In DNA, the CDR3 is TGTGCCAGCAGCTTGGGGAGGTCCTACGAGCAGTACTTC. This sequence encodes CASSLGRSYEQYF. Full variable domain (rest looked up from reference TRBV5-4 and TRBJ2-7): ETGVTQSPTHLIKTRGQQVTLRCSSQSGHNTVSWYQQALGQGPQFIFQYYREEENGRGNFPPRFSGLQFPNYSSELNVNALELDDSALYLCASSLGRSYEQYFGPGTRLTVT.

The genes are TRBV7-3 and TRBJ2-1; D may match TRBD1 or TRBD2 (6 bases each). The CDR3 extends over 15 amino acids. CDR1 and CDR2 (germline): SGHTA, FQGTGA. Trimming shortened V by 5 bases and J by 5 bases, and 16 bases separated the two germline ends. CDR3 nucleotide sequence: TGTGCCAGCAGCCGGGGGCCGGGAGTCAACAATGAGCAGTTCTTC. It codes for CASSRGPGVNNEQFF.

CDR3 amino acids: CASSPPWSSATTYEQYF. The CDR3 DNA sequence: TGTGCCAGTAGTCCTCCCTGGTCTAGCGCGACTACCTACGAGCAGTACTTC. V and J are TRBV19 and TRBJ2-7; D might be TRBD2 (6 bases). Per germline, CDR1 LNHDA and CDR2 SQIVND (reference sequence). Trimming pared 5 bases from V and 2 bases from J, leaving 22 bases between. There are 17 residues in the CDR3.

The rearrangement uses TRBV19 and TRBJ2-7; 8 positions match TRBD1. Germline loops: CDR1 LNHDA, CDR2 SQIVND (reference sequence). The CDR3 has 12 residues. Germline trimming cut 7 bases from V and 2 bases from J; bases unmatched to any gene: 1. The CDR3 spells CASMDRAYEQYF. DNA for the CDR3: TGTGCCAGTATGGACAGGGCCTACGAGCAGTACTTC.

The chain carries TRBV5-6 and TRBJ2-1, with 14 bases matching TRBD2. V lost 0 bases, J lost 3 bases, and 5 bases stayed unmatched. The CDR3 has 18 amino acids. Germline V gene sequence: CDR1 SGHDT, CDR2 YYEEEE. The CDR3 DNA is TGTGCCAGCAGCTTGGAGGGACTAGCGGGAGTTCACTACAATGAGCAGTTCTTC. This codes for CASSLEGLAGVHYNEQFF.

Remarks on this clone: One junction end disagrees with the germline gene, perhaps due to a read error. The rearrangement links TRBV9 to TRBJ2-1; D is undetermined. The CDR3 contains 16 residues. Germline CDR1 reads SGDLS; CDR2 reads YYNGEE. The CDR3 DNA follows: TGTGCCAGCAGCGTAGCTTTGAGCAACTCCGACAATGAGCAGTTCTTC. This translates into CASSVALSNSDNEQFF.

The genes are TRBV5-5 and TRBJ2-1, with D tentatively TRBD2 (6 bases). Between the trimmed V and J ends, which lost 4 bases and 5 bases, there was a span of 13 bases. Looked up from germline, CDR1 is SGHKS and CDR2 is YYEKEE (reference sequence). This CDR3 spans 14 amino acids. The CDR3 is CASSTGDANNEQFF. The CDR3, as DNA: TGTGCCAGCAGCACGGGGGATGCAAACAATGAGCAGTTCTTC.

The genes are TRBV5-1 and TRBJ2-1, with D uncertain. V was cut by 0 bases and J by 0 bases, with 13 bases left in between. The length of the CDR3 is 17 residues. Germline V lookup: CDR1 SGHRS, CDR2 YFSETQ. The CDR3 DNA reads as TGCGCCAGCAGCTTGGTGTTGGCGCCATCCTCCTACAATGAGCAGTTCTTC. This gives the protein CASSLVLAPSSYNEQFF.

The chain uses TRBV11-2 and TRBJ2-7, with 10 bases lining up with TRBD2. Germline CDR1 is SGHAT and CDR2 is FQNNGV. The CDR3 is 14 residues long. V lost 5 bases to trimming and J lost 1 base; unmatched junction nucleotides: 2. The CDR3 loop reads CASSGLAVSYEQYF. The CDR3 bases are TGTGCCAGCAGCGGACTAGCGGTTTCCTACGAGCAGTACTTC.